The 20 T cell receptor beta chains in this list originate from one sample, sequenced in a study of control samples from healthy donors and cancer patients. Clones were sequenced by immunoSEQ multiplex PCR, and TCRdb holds only the in-frame ones, with some missing. The table has fewer than 100,000 clones, roughly 78% seen once; the top ten hold approximately 9.8%. Sample: blood. Every receptor here comes from a woman in her sixties in good health.

The chain uses TRBV7-9 and TRBJ2-1; 9 bases fit TRBD1. Germline CDR1 is SEHNR and CDR2 is FQNEAQ (reference sequence). The CDR3 loop spans 13 amino acids. Unmatched junction bases numbered 1, after V lost 3 bases and J lost 7 bases. In nucleotides, the CDR3 is TGTGCCAGCAGCTTGACAGGGGGGAATGAGCAGTTCTTC. Translated: CASSLTGGNEQFF.

The table lists this clone with a few counts. The chain uses TRBV15 and TRBJ1-2; TRBD1 agrees at 10 bases. This CDR3 has 14 amino acids. The ends lost 3 bases at V and 5 bases at J; junction bases unmatched: 3. In germline, CDR1 is LNHNV, CDR2 YYDKDF (reference sequence). The CDR3 DNA follows: TGTGCCACCAGCAGGACAGGGGGCGTATATGGCTACACCTTC. It encodes CATSRTGGVYGYTF. Variable domain in full (rest from reference TRBV15 and TRBJ1-2): DAMVIQNPRYQVTQFGKPVTLSCSQTLNHNVMYWYQQKSSQAPKLLFHYYDKDFNNEADTPDNFQSRRPNTSFCFLDIRSPGLGDTAMYLCATSRTGGVYGYTFGSGTRLTVV.

V is TRBV21-1 and J is TRBJ2-4; TRBD1 is the table's D call and was not checked against the DNA. TRBV21-1 is an annotated pseudogene. This CDR3 is 15 amino acids long. The CDR3 DNA is TGTGCCAGCAGCAAAGCGGGGACAGGGGGAAACATTCAGTACTTC. It translates to CASSKAGTGGNIQYF.

Regarding this clone: The junction and the germline gene differ at one end; a read error may be behind it. This chain connects TRBV7-7 to TRBJ2-5, with TRBD2 matching 10 bases. The CDR3 totals 16 residues. Germline CDR1 and CDR2: SSHAT and FNYEAQ (reference sequence). CDR3 amino acids: CASSPFSGLAKETQYF. In DNA, the CDR3 is TGTGCTAGCAGCCCTTTCTCGGGACTAGCGAAAGAGACCCAGTACTTC.

On this clone itself: The same CDR3 arises from other DNA sequences in this sample as well. J is TRBJ1-3 and V is TRBV5-6; TRBD1 is a possible D gene (5 bases). V was trimmed by 1 base and J by 0 bases, leaving 8 bases between them. The germline CDR1 and CDR2 sequences are SGHDT and YYEEEE. The CDR3 length is 15 residues. CDR3 in amino acids: CASSLRGSSGNTIYF. The DNA for the CDR3 is TGTGCCAGCAGCTTGCGGGGCTCCTCTGGAAACACCATATATTTT. Based on the CDR3 plus reference TRBV5-6 and TRBJ1-3, the full variable domain is DAGVTQSPTHLIKTRGQQVTLRCSPKSGHDTVSWYQQALGQGPQFIFQYYEEEERQRGNFPDRFSGHQFPNYSSELNVNALLLGDSALYLCASSLRGSSGNTIYFGEGSWLTVV.

J is TRBJ2-3 and V is TRBV5-1; D perhaps matches TRBD2 (7 bases). This CDR3 has 18 amino acids. Germline V CDR1 and CDR2: SGHRS, YFSETQ. The V end was cut by 4 bases, the J end by 4 bases, with 25 bases between. The CDR3 sequence: CASSLQGGRADGADTQYF. In DNA form, the CDR3 reads TGCGCCAGCAGCCTACAAGGGGGGAGGGCCGACGGGGCAGATACGCAGTATTTT.

This clone is labeled as medium-sized. V is TRBV9 and J is TRBJ2-5; the D call may be TRBD1 or TRBD2 (5 bases each). Germline assignment: CDR1 SGDLS and CDR2 YYNGEE. The CDR3 is made up of 14 amino acids. V was clipped by 2 bases and J by 1 base, with 9 bases between them. As DNA, the CDR3 is TGTGCCAGCAGCGTTTATGGGGGCCAAGAGACCCAGTACTTC. The encoded protein is CASSVYGGQETQYF.

In its sample, this clone was seen a few times. The V call is TRBV15, the J call TRBJ1-1; D gene ambiguous. CDR3 size: 13 residues. Per the germline V gene, CDR1 is LNHNV and CDR2 is YYDKDF (reference sequence). V lost 3 bases, J lost 13 bases, and 18 bases lay in between. CDR3 in DNA: TGTGCCACCAGCAGGGTTCCATCTGGGGAAAGTTTCTTT. This encodes CATSRVPSGESFF. The full variable domain, in which reference TRBV15 and TRBJ1-1 provide the parts outside the CDR3, is DAMVIQNPRYQVTQFGKPVTLSCSQTLNHNVMYWYQQKSSQAPKLLFHYYDKDFNNEADTPDNFQSRRPNTSFCFLDIRSPGLGDTAMYLCATSRVPSGESFFGQGTRLTVV.

The chain uses TRBV7-2 and TRBJ2-2, with D perhaps given as TRBD1 or TRBD2 (6 bases each). The CDR3 consists of 15 residues. Germline V gives CDR1 SGHTA, CDR2 FQGNSA. Trimming cost V 1 base and J 6 bases, with 12 bases left between them. DNA of the CDR3: TGTGCCAGCAGCTTAGTGGGGGGCGCGGCCGGGGAGCTGTTTTTT. It translates to CASSLVGGAAGELFF.

Only a few counts were recorded for this clone. The V gene is TRBV5-1, the J gene TRBJ1-3; D is undetermined. Germline V gives CDR1 SGHRS, CDR2 YFSETQ. The CDR3 is 14 residues long. Trimming shortened V by 4 bases and J by 0 bases, and 8 bases separated the two germline ends. This CDR3 is CASSKDNSGNTIYF. The CDR3 DNA follows: TGCGCCAGCAGCAAAGACAACTCTGGAAACACCATATATTTT.

V usage is TRBV12-5 and J usage is TRBJ2-1; D tentatively fits TRBD1 or TRBD2 (5 bases each). V was cut by 2 bases and J by 7 bases, with 15 bases left in between. This CDR3 is 15 amino acids long. Germline loops: CDR1 LGHNT, CDR2 FRNRAP. The CDR3 spells CASGLYSSGTNEQFF. CDR3 nucleotide sequence: TGTGCTAGTGGTTTGTACTCCTCTGGGACGAATGAGCAGTTCTTC.

This clone turned up a few times. The chain is built from TRBV5-6 and TRBJ1-6, with 7 bases fitting TRBD1. The length of the CDR3 is 13 residues. J gave up 8 bases and V 10 bases, and 9 bases lay outside the gene matches. CDR1 and CDR2 from the germline V gene are SGHDT and YYEEEE. CDR3 residues: CAGSQGVDSPLHF. The CDR3 DNA is TGTGCCGGATCTCAGGGGGTCGATTCACCCCTCCACTTT.

The CDR3: CTSSPSGRGAQETQYF. CDR3 coding DNA: TGCACCAGCAGCCCCTCCGGGCGGGGCGCCCAAGAGACCCAGTACTTC. The chain uses TRBV1 and TRBJ2-5; TRBD2 is the table's D call, not checked against the DNA. TRBV1 is recorded as a pseudogene. The CDR3 is 16 residues long.

This chain connects TRBV28 to TRBJ1-1, with a weak D call TRBD1 (5 bases). Looked up from germline, CDR1 is MDHEN and CDR2 is SYDVKM. The CDR3 length is 13 residues. Trimming removed 8 bases at V and 4 bases at J, with 14 bases between. The CDR3 is CASSGGLFTEAFF. CDR3 sequence (DNA): TGTGCCAGCTCGGGGGGACTATTCACTGAAGCTTTCTTT. The complete variable domain, with remaining parts taken from reference TRBV28 and TRBJ1-1, reads DVKVTQSSRYLVKRTGEKVFLECVQDMDHENMFWYRQDPGLGLRLIYFSYDVKMKEKGDIPEGYSVSREKKERFSLILESASTNQTSMYLCASSGGLFTEAFFGQGTRLTVV.

The V call is TRBV7-9, the J call TRBJ2-7; TRBD1 aligns across 7 bases. CDR1 is SEHNR and CDR2 is FQNEAQ in the germline V gene (reference sequence). The V segment lost 2 bases and the J segment 4 bases; nucleotides outside the gene matches: 8. The CDR3 spans 15 residues. CDR3: CASSLIGDSSYEQYF. CDR3 nucleotide sequence: TGTGCCAGCAGCTTAATAGGGGACAGCTCATACGAGCAGTACTTC.

The rearrangement uses TRBV7-2 and TRBJ1-2; D perhaps matches TRBD1 (5 bases). V was pared by 5 bases and J by 1 base, with 14 bases between. The CDR3 is made up of 15 amino acids. In germline, CDR1 is SGHTA, CDR2 FQGNSA. CDR3 residues: CASSRDGGFNYGYTF. The CDR3 region has the DNA TGTGCCAGCAGCAGAGACGGGGGGTTTAACTATGGCTACACCTTC. Combining the CDR3 with reference TRBV7-2 and TRBJ1-2 gives the whole variable domain GAGVSQSPSNKVTEKGKDVELRCDPISGHTALYWYRQSLGQGLEFLIYFQGNSAPDKSGLPSDRFSAERTGGSVSTLTIQRTQQEDSAVYLCASSRDGGFNYGYTFGSGTRLTVV.

J is TRBJ2-3 and V is TRBV5-1; D call uncertain. This CDR3 is 14 amino acids long. CDR1 and CDR2 from the germline V gene are SGHRS and YFSETQ. Deletions cut 4 bases from V and 3 bases from J, with 12 bases between. CDR3 sequence (DNA): TGCGCCAGCAGCCGATGGGCAGAAACAGATACGCAGTATTTT. Translation: CASSRWAETDTQYF.

This rearrangement joins TRBV7-9 to TRBJ2-1; 7 bases line up with TRBD2. CDR1 SEHNR and CDR2 FQNEAQ come from the germline V gene (reference sequence). With 4 bases clipped from V and 8 bases from J, the junction kept 11 bases outside the gene matches. The CDR3 is made up of 15 amino acids. CDR3 DNA: TGTGCCAGCAGCTACTATCAGGCGGGGGTCTATGAGCAGTTCTTC. As protein: CASSYYQAGVYEQFF.

The V and J genes are TRBV18 and TRBJ2-7; D unclear. Trimming left V 3 bases short and J 3 bases short, with 6 bases between. The CDR3 contains 12 residues. Looked up from germline, CDR1 is KGHSH and CDR2 is LQKENI. In DNA form, the CDR3 reads TGTGCCAGCTCACCTGGAGTCTACGAGCAGTACTTC. This translates into CASSPGVYEQYF. The full variable domain, with the rest looked up from reference TRBV18 and TRBJ2-7, is NAGVMQNPRHLVRRRGQEARLRCSPMKGHSHVYWYRQLPEEGLKFMVYLQKENIIDESGMPKERFSAEFPKEGPSILRIQQVVRGDSAAYFCASSPGVYEQYFGPGTRLTVT.

The genes are TRBV9 and TRBJ1-1; tentatively, D is TRBD1 (6 bases). Germline assignment: CDR1 SGDLS and CDR2 YYNGEE. Deletions cut 2 bases from V and 5 bases from J, with 16 bases between. This CDR3 has 15 amino acids. The CDR3 nucleotides are TGTGCCAGCAGCGTCGGGGGCGGAGGATATACTGAAGCTTTCTTT. It yields the protein CASSVGGGGYTEAFF. Drawing the rest from reference TRBV9 and TRBJ1-1, the complete variable domain is DSGVTQTPKHLITATGQRVTLRCSPRSGDLSVYWYQQSLDQGLQFLIQYYNGEERAKGNILERFSAQQFPDLHSELNLSSLELGDSALYFCASSVGGGGYTEAFFGQGTRLTVV.